This T cell receptor (beta chain) was observed in a study of CD8+ T cells in alopecia areata. Regarding the study as a whole: Relative to normal scalp, lesional scalp, especially alopecia totalis/universalis, showed higher clonality. Uncertain still, given a single nonresponder, is whether baseline CD8+ expansion links to response.

The authors extracted RNA and reverse transcribed it into cDNA as the sequencing template. Method: immunoSEQ multiplex PCR; TCRdb's copy keeps in-frame clones and lacks some. In the table there are about 200,000 clones, around two fifths of which are singletons. Treatment: oral pan-JAK inhibitor, 5-10 mg twice daily. The study team obtained lesional scalp punch biopsies and peripheral blood from alopecia areata patients. A FACSAria was used to sort CD4+ and CD8+ T cells. These cells came from PBMCs. Points on this clone: The antigen remains unidentified.

V was clipped by 4 bases and J by 10 bases; unmatched bases: 4. This CDR3 has 11 residues. From germline, CDR1 is GTSNPN and CDR2 SVGIG (reference sequence). The clonotype originates from a human donor with alopecia areata. Here the sequenced sample was CD4+ T cells sorted from blood, taken between weeks 30 and 35, from a patient treated with tofacitinib. V and J are TRBV30 and TRBJ1-1; 9 nucleotides match TRBD1. Written as DNA, the CDR3 is TGTGCCTGGATAAAGACAGGGGGAGCTTTCTTT. It yields the protein CAWIKTGGAFF.